Included here is one T cell receptor (beta chain) sequence, with context. The antigen is not known. The sample belongs to a study of cytomegalovirus exposure and HLA in healthy donors. Study-level results: Being indistinguishable, some V segments were excluded, TRBV6-2 and TRBV6-3 among them.

Germline V CDR1 and CDR2: LNHDA, SQIVND (reference sequence). V was trimmed by 6 bases and J by 4 bases, leaving 17 bases between them. This CDR3 contains 15 residues. 60 Vbeta and 13 Jbeta primers were used in PCR. Method: immunoSEQ multiplex PCR; TCRdb's copy keeps in-frame clones and lacks some. The profile shows under 150,000 clones, around 71% of them singletons. Sequences were obtained from PBMCs. The chain links TRBV19 to TRBJ2-3; the D gene is possibly TRBD2 (5 bases). This sequence was found in a woman aged 55-75 years in good health and CMV-seropositive. The CDR3 bases are TGTGCCAGTAGGGCGGGCCGCCCCCCCGCAGATACGCAGTATTTT. The encoded protein is CASRAGRPPADTQYF.